This section outlines one TCR beta chain sequence together with its context. Its antigen is currently not known. Per-nucleotide qualities are absent, and no much larger clonotype sits a single base away. The method behind the library was the immunoSEQ multiplex PCR assay. Per the original workflow: A statistical classification framework was built to diagnose cytomegalovirus status from the catalog of TCR beta chain sequences. Here the immuneACCESS table is served through TCRdb, limited to in-frame sequences with V and J called. Missing clones are a known gap in these copies; in checked studies unresolved V genes cover under half, and the rest lacks a known reason. That table gives V, J and clone size, and the DNA gave D and trimming. Present in this sample are more than 250,000 clones, 90% of which were seen just once. Approximately 3% of the sample rests with the top ten. These data originate in a study of cytomegalovirus exposure and HLA in healthy donors (dated by TCRdb to 2016 to 2017). Concerning the study at large: According to a later analysis, one platform produced both the 110 or so validation repertoires and the 670 or so repertoires of the first cohort. The study aimed to test whether signatures of past pathogen exposure could be identified by cataloging public T cell receptors. Besides the first cohort of 550 to 750 subjects, a separate validation cohort made up of roughly 130 different subjects was used. To predict cytomegalovirus infection status, the study combined high-throughput TCR immunosequencing, statistical association of individual TCRs with disease status, and machine learning.

V trim: 0 bases; J trim: 0 bases; unmatched bases: 2. The germline V gene sets CDR1 to SGDLS and CDR2 to YYNGEE. The CDR3 has 15 amino acids, counting the end cysteine and phenylalanine. Only CDR3 DNA remains: 45 bases, in frame from the first base. Beyond this particular receptor, the publication reports: Of the cluster scores, 85% to 95% were above 0 in a later analysis, which found that TCRs clustered in the first cohort also tended to co-occur in the 130 or so validation repertoires. The authors suggested that the approach could potentially be generalized to other disease states and immunological phenotypes. The validation cohort had no HLA typing available for a later analysis, so co-occurrence within that cohort was assessed over all 120 or so repertoires. The study listed 150 to 200 TCR beta chains as associated with cytomegalovirus. Across donors, most TCR sequences were observed very rarely, whereas some public TCRs were present in many individuals. Cytomegalovirus status was reported to be diagnosed by the classifier with high specificity and sensitivity in both the original and validation cohorts. In vitro tests confirmed that a few of the cytomegalovirus-associated TCR beta chains recognize cytomegalovirus antigens.

The donors belonged to the validation cohort of over a hundred subjects, which was separate from the approximately 610-subject first cohort. The clonotype comes from a woman aged 25 to 39 in good health and CMV-seronegative. Here the chain combines TRBV9 and TRBJ2-7, with 8 junctional bases fitting TRBD1. The sample taken for sequencing was PBMCs. The DNA reads TGTGCCAGCAGCGTAGGGGGACAGGTCTCCTACGAGCAGTACTTC. Translated, this gives CASSVGGQVSYEQYF.